The rows below give T cell receptor beta chains drawn from one sample of a study of cytomegalovirus exposure and HLA in healthy donors. TCRdb keeps only in-frame clones here, not all; method: immunoSEQ multiplex PCR. The data hold some 160,000 clones, with 73% observed a single time. Material: PBMCs. All receptors derive from a woman aged 18-30 years in good health and CMV-seropositive. Each CDR3 is given with its conserved first and last residue.

j_call	v_call	cdr3_aa
TRBJ1-1	TRBV7-3	CASSSQGSRTEAFF
TRBJ2-3	TRBV15	CATSRDPGTGVGTDTQYF
TRBJ1-2	TRBV11-2	CASSSRGGHGYTF
TRBJ1-1	TRBV5-6	CASSLGGVEAFF
TRBJ1-1	TRBV4-1	CASTSVRDSREAFF
NA	TRBV6-6	CASMGLADEQYF
TRBJ2-1	TRBV6-1	CASNIQVSSYNEQFF
TRBJ2-7	TRBV28	CASSLSQGFAEQYF
TRBJ1-6	TRBV5-4	CASSSSKGTNDSPLHF
TRBJ1-1	TRBV14	CASSLWEGRTEAFF
TRBJ2-1	TRBV6-5	CASSYSGEQFF
TRBJ2-5	TRBV6-5	CASSPGWEYQETQYF
TRBJ1-1	TRBV11-1	CASSATGTEAFF
TRBJ1-2	TRBV4-1	CASSQDRAGISVGYTF
TRBJ1-5	TRBV7-2	CASSLATRASNSNQPQHF
TRBJ2-7	TRBV7-9	CASSSVYEQYF